The 30 T cell receptor beta chains given below trace back to one sample, sequenced in a study of OX40 agonist ivuxolimab in advanced cancers. The data were produced by immunoSEQ multiplex PCR, yet TCRdb's version contains in-frame clones alone and is incomplete. Of tens of thousands of clones in the sample, about nine tenths are singletons; the top ten hold roughly 0.59%. The sample was CD4+ or CD8+ T cells sorted from blood, taken in a trial of the OX40 agonist ivuxolimab. The receptors come from an adult with an advanced solid tumor such as melanoma, head and neck, liver or kidney cancer.

The J gene is TRBJ2-7, the V gene TRBV5-1; no reliable D call. The CDR3 has 16 residues. The germline gives CDR1 SGHRS, CDR2 YFSETQ. V was trimmed by 0 bases and J by 0 bases, leaving 13 bases between them. The CDR3 region has the DNA TGCGCCAGCAGCTTGGCGGGCAGGATGAGCTCCTACGAGCAGTACTTC. This translates into CASSLAGRMSSYEQYF.

V and J are TRBV11-2 and TRBJ1-1; perhaps TRBD1 as D (5 bases). The CDR3 is 17 amino acids. Germline CDR1 SGHAT, CDR2 FQNNGV. With 1 base removed from V and 0 bases from J, the gap between germline ends came to 15 bases. The CDR3 DNA sequence: TGTGCCAGCAGCTTAGGGGGGTCTCGATTCATGAACACTGAAGCTTTCTTT. The encoded protein is CASSLGGSRFMNTEAFF.

The chain combines TRBV5-5 with TRBJ2-3, with no clear D. Trimming pared 0 bases from V and 3 bases from J, leaving 5 bases between. CDR1 is SGHKS, CDR2 YYEKEE, per germline (reference sequence). The CDR3 sequence is 13 residues long. The CDR3 here is CASSLERTDTQYF. The CDR3 DNA sequence: TGTGCCAGCAGCTTGGAGAGGACAGATACGCAGTATTTT.

The chain uses TRBV4-1 and TRBJ1-2, with TRBD1 as a possible D gene (5 bases). The CDR3 extends over 14 amino acids. V was clipped by 4 bases and J by 0 bases, with 9 bases between them. The germline gives CDR1 MGHRA, CDR2 YSYEKL. The CDR3 DNA reads TGCGCCAGCAGCCGGGACGGCTCTAACTATGGCTACACCTTC. It encodes CASSRDGSNYGYTF.

The V gene is TRBV5-1, the J gene TRBJ2-6, with D hard to call. The CDR3 has 17 residues. V was clipped by 0 bases and J by 3 bases, with 13 bases between them. Germline CDR1 SGHRS, CDR2 YFSETQ. The CDR3 reads CASSLEPLKGGANVLTF. CDR3 in DNA: TGCGCCAGCAGCTTGGAGCCCCTGAAGGGTGGGGCCAACGTCCTGACTTTC.

The chain is built from TRBV11-3 and TRBJ2-2; TRBD2 is a possible D gene (5 bases). Trimming left V 4 bases short and J 4 bases short, with 7 bases between. Germline loops: CDR1 SGHNT, CDR2 YENEEA. CDR3 length: 13 residues. The CDR3 bases are TGTGCCAGCAGCTCCGAGGGCACCGGGGAGCTGTTTTTT. It translates to CASSSEGTGELFF. The full variable domain, with the rest looked up from reference TRBV11-3 and TRBJ2-2, is EAGVVQSPRYKIIEKKQPVAFWCNPISGHNTLYWYLQNLGQGPELLIRYENEEAVDDSQLPKDRFSAERLKGVDSTLKIQPAELGDSAVYLCASSSEGTGELFFGEGSRLTVL.

The chain is built from TRBV11-2 and TRBJ2-5; 7 nucleotides agree with TRBD2. Germline CDR1 and CDR2: SGHAT and FQNNGV. The CDR3 runs 12 residues. Losses at the gene ends were 5 bases for V and 5 bases for J; bases not matched to a gene: 2. CDR3: CASSLSGETQYF. The CDR3 nucleotides read TGTGCCAGCAGCCTTAGCGGGGAGACCCAGTACTTC.

CDR3 residues: CASSPPGGAATGELFF. In nucleotides, the CDR3 is TGTGCCAGCAGCCCTCCCGGGGGGGCCGCCACCGGGGAGCTGTTTTTT. The J gene is TRBJ2-2, the V gene TRBV7-9; 8 bases align to TRBD2. CDR3 size: 16 residues. Trimming took 5 bases from V and 4 from J; bases not matched to a gene: 9. In germline, CDR1 is SEHNR, CDR2 FQNEAQ (reference sequence).

The CDR3 bases are TGTGCCTGGAGTTTGAGTGGGAACACTGAAGCTTTCTTT. Encoded protein: CAWSLSGNTEAFF. V is TRBV30 and J is TRBJ1-1; D is uncertain. The CDR3 extends over 13 amino acids. Germline CDR1 GTSNPN, CDR2 SVGIG (reference sequence). V was pared by 2 bases and J by 1 base, with 8 bases between.

About this clone: A read error may account for a junction end that differs from germline. The gene calls are TRBV10-3 and TRBJ1-1; D perhaps matches TRBD1 (6 bases). Germline CDR1 ENHRY, CDR2 SYGVKD. The CDR3 is made up of 15 amino acids. The CDR3 spells CASSEKWGQNTEAFF. As DNA, the CDR3 is TGTGCCAGCAGTGAAAAATGGGGGCAGAACACTGAAGCTTTCTTT.

The chain couples TRBV7-9 to TRBJ2-3; D perhaps matches TRBD1 (5 bases). Trimming shortened V by 2 bases and J by 4 bases, and 7 bases separated the two germline ends. Germline V gives CDR1 SEHNR, CDR2 FQNEAQ (reference sequence). The CDR3 has 13 amino acids. The chain's CDR3 is CASSLRGPDTQYF. The CDR3 coding sequence is TGTGCCAGCAGCTTAAGGGGCCCAGATACGCAGTATTTT.

The chain joins TRBV14 to TRBJ1-4, with 7 bases lining up with TRBD1. The germline CDR1 and CDR2 sequences are SGHDN and FVKESK. The CDR3 has 14 residues. With 5 bases clipped from V and 4 bases from J, the junction kept 4 bases outside the gene matches. CDR3 region: CASSSGQLNEKLFF. The CDR3 nucleotides are TGTGCCAGCAGCTCGGGACAGCTTAATGAAAAACTGTTTTTT.

The genes are TRBV2 and TRBJ2-5, with D unclear. Trimming stripped 6 bases from V and 3 bases from J, with 11 bases between. The CDR3 loop spans 13 amino acids. Germline assignment: CDR1 SNHLY and CDR2 FYNNEI. The chain's CDR3 is CASRVDQKETQYF. CDR3 nucleotides: TGTGCCAGCAGAGTCGACCAAAAAGAGACCCAGTACTTC.

The V call is TRBV6-5, the J call TRBJ2-7, with TRBD1 as a possible D gene (7 bases). This CDR3 contains 13 residues. Trimming pared 6 bases from V and 5 bases from J, leaving 14 bases between. Germline V gene sequence: CDR1 MNHEY, CDR2 SVGAGI. The chain's CDR3 is CASSRGTVNEQYF. The CDR3 DNA follows: TGTGCCAGCAGCCGCGGGACAGTCAACGAGCAGTACTTC.

This chain joins TRBV6-5 and TRBJ2-7; possibly TRBD1 or TRBD2 for D (6 bases each). CDR1 MNHEY and CDR2 SVGAGI come from the germline V gene. The V gene lost 2 bases and the J gene lost 2 bases, with 13 bases spanning the gap. This CDR3 has 15 amino acids. The CDR3 region has the DNA TGTGCCAGCAGTTACGGAACGGGGGCTGCCTACGAGCAGTACTTC. It is translated as CASSYGTGAAYEQYF.

This clone was observed a single time. The chain is built from TRBV14 and TRBJ1-6; maybe TRBD1 (5 bases). The V gene lost 8 bases and the J gene lost 7 bases, with 12 bases spanning the gap. In germline, CDR1 is SGHDN, CDR2 FVKESK. The length of the CDR3 is 13 residues. CDR3 DNA sequence: TGTGCCAGCGCTCCAGGGAGGAATTCACCCCTCCACTTT. It specifies CASAPGRNSPLHF.

The CDR3 is CASSSGVTDTQYF. The CDR3 bases are TGTGCCAGCAGTAGCGGGGTAACAGATACGCAGTATTTT. The chain couples TRBV28 to TRBJ2-3; 7 bases line up with TRBD2. This CDR3 spans 13 amino acids. Germline trimming cut 5 bases from V and 3 bases from J; bases unmatched to any gene: 2. Germline assignment: CDR1 MDHEN and CDR2 SYDVKM. Full variable domain (remainder filled in from reference TRBV28 and TRBJ2-3): DVKVTQSSRYLVKRTGEKVFLECVQDMDHENMFWYRQDPGLGLRLIYFSYDVKMKEKGDIPEGYSVSREKKERFSLILESASTNQTSMYLCASSSGVTDTQYFGPGTRLTVL.

This clone was picked up a small number of times. The chain joins TRBV6-1 to TRBJ1-2; possibly TRBD1 for D (6 bases). CDR3 length equals 17 residues. Germline CDR1 MNHNS, CDR2 SASEGT. V lost 2 bases and J 2 bases, leaving 18 bases between the germline ends. CDR3 sequence: CASSEILGATGNYGYTF. The CDR3 nucleotides read TGTGCCAGCAGTGAAATACTGGGGGCAACAGGAAACTATGGCTACACCTTC.

This clone appeared once. The sample contains more than one DNA sequence encoding this CDR3. This sequence joins TRBV6-1 and TRBJ2-3; a weak D match, TRBD2 (6 bases). Germline V CDR1 and CDR2: MNHNS, SASEGT. Trimming removed 6 bases at V and 14 bases at J, with 15 bases between. The CDR3 is 11 residues long. The CDR3 here is CASSPRDLLYF. The CDR3 DNA reads as TGTGCCAGCAGCCCCAGGGACTTGTTGTATTTT.

The rearrangement links TRBV5-4 to TRBJ2-3; 8 bases fit TRBD2. After removal of 3 bases from V and 5 bases from J, the junction contained 5 bases not matched to a gene. The CDR3 has 14 amino acids. Looked up from germline, CDR1 is SGHNT and CDR2 is YYREEE (reference sequence). The CDR3 DNA follows: TGTGCCAGCAGCTCCGGGGGGGCGGGAGATACGCAGTATTTT. As protein: CASSSGGAGDTQYF.

The chain has TRBV6-1 and TRBJ1-6, with no clear D. Trimming took 5 bases from V and 0 from J, leaving 8 bases between them. Germline V gene sequence: CDR1 MNHNS, CDR2 SASEGT. There are 15 residues in the CDR3. CDR3 protein: CASSSLSSYNSPLHF. The DNA of the CDR3 is TGTGCCAGCAGTTCCTTAAGCTCCTATAATTCACCCCTCCACTTT.

V is TRBV6-5 and J is TRBJ1-5; D remains unclear. Germline CDR1 reads MNHEY; CDR2 reads SVGAGI. CDR3 length: 14 amino acids. Trimming took off 6 bases at V and 5 bases at J, with 14 bases between the two ends. CDR3 residues: CASSPTKLDQPQHF. The CDR3 nucleotides read TGTGCCAGCAGCCCTACTAAGCTGGATCAGCCCCAGCATTTT.

This chain links TRBV6-1 with TRBJ2-5; D may be TRBD2 (6 bases). The CDR3 is made up of 13 amino acids. The ends were cut back, 6 bases at V and 5 bases at J, with 13 bases in the middle. From germline, CDR1 is MNHNS and CDR2 SASEGT. CDR3 sequence: CASSVPGVETQYF. CDR3 nucleotides: TGTGCCAGCAGCGTCCCGGGGGTCGAGACCCAGTACTTC.

The CDR3 coding sequence is TGTGCCAGCAGCGTAGGACTAGCGGGTTCCTACAATGAGCAGTTCTTC. It yields the protein CASSVGLAGSYNEQFF. This chain joins TRBV9 and TRBJ2-1, with 10 bases fitting TRBD2. Looked up from germline, CDR1 is SGDLS and CDR2 is YYNGEE. V dropped 0 bases and J dropped 1; count of bases not matched to a gene: 1. The CDR3 has 16 residues.

Here the CDR3 DNA reads TGTGCCAGCAGTGAACAGGTGAACACTGAAGCTTTCTTT. It codes for CASSEQVNTEAFF. The rearrangement uses TRBV2 and TRBJ1-1; D not certain. This CDR3 comprises 13 residues. Trimming cost V 2 bases and J 0 bases, with 4 bases left between them. Germline V CDR1 and CDR2: SNHLY, FYNNEI.

The chain has TRBV10-3 and TRBJ1-1, with 7 nucleotides matching TRBD1. The CDR3 has 13 amino acids. The trim removed 7 bases at V and 11 bases at J, leaving 13 bases unmatched. Looked up from germline, CDR1 is ENHRY and CDR2 is SYGVKD. Here the CDR3 reads CAIMSTEDRRAFF. For the CDR3, the DNA is TGTGCCATCATGTCAACCGAGGACAGGAGGGCTTTCTTT.

This clone was counted only a few times. V is TRBV5-6 and J is TRBJ1-1; the D is unclear. The V gene lost 2 bases and the J gene lost 6 bases, with 11 bases spanning the gap. Germline V gene sequence: CDR1 SGHDT, CDR2 YYEEEE. CDR3 size: 13 residues. The CDR3 sequence is CASSLRYRAEAFF. The CDR3, as DNA: TGTGCCAGCAGCTTAAGATACAGAGCTGAAGCTTTCTTT.

The chain joins TRBV5-1 to TRBJ2-2; D may be TRBD2 (7 bases). Germline assignment: CDR1 SGHRS and CDR2 YFSETQ. V lost 2 bases to trimming and J lost 7 bases, with 24 bases between them. The CDR3 has 18 residues. Here the CDR3 reads CASSFRAGARTDGGELFF. For the CDR3, the DNA is TGCGCCAGCAGCTTCAGGGCGGGGGCCCGAACGGACGGCGGGGAGCTGTTTTTT.

The chain couples TRBV27 to TRBJ1-1; 10 bases fit TRBD1. V lost 3 bases, J lost 9 bases, and 13 bases stayed unmatched. This CDR3 contains 16 residues. Germline-derived CDR1 and CDR2 are MNHEY and SMNVEV (reference sequence). The CDR3: CASSFLTGGLVIQAFF. Here the CDR3 DNA reads TGTGCCAGCAGTTTTTTGACAGGGGGCTTGGTGATACAAGCTTTCTTT.

As to this clone: One end of the junction does not line up with germline, which may come from a read error. The chain has TRBV7-7 and TRBJ2-3, with TRBD2 matching 16 bases. Germline CDR1 SSHAT, CDR2 FNYEAQ (reference sequence). CDR3 size: 17 residues. DNA for the CDR3: TGTGCTAGCAGCCGGGGACTAGCGGGGGGGAGCACAGATACGCAGTATTTT. Its translation: CASSRGLAGGSTDTQYF.